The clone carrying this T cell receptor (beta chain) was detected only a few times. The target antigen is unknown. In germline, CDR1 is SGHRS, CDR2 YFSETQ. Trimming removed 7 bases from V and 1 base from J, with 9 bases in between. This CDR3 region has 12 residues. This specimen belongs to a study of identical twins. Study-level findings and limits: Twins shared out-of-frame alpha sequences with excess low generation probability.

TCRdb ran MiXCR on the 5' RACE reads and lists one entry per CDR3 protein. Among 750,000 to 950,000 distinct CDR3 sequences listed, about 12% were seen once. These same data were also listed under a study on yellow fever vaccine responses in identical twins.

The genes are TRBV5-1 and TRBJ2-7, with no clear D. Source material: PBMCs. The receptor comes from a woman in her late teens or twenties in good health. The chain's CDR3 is CASRPRSYEQYV. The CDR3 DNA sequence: TGCGCCAGCCGCCCCCGTTCCTACGAGCAGTACGTC.